This T cell receptor beta chain was observed in a study of cytomegalovirus exposure and HLA in healthy donors. Overall study results and limits: Among donors in an Asian-associated ancestry cluster, a later analysis reportedly found fewer N-insertions than the approximately 700-donor mean. TCR beta V- and J-gene trimming, according to a later analysis, was linked to a missense DCLRE1C variant. Later on, an analysis showed TCR association rates differing by HLA locus, with DRB1 the most and HLA-C the fewest.

As for this clone: Its antigen remains unknown. The sample contains more than one DNA sequence encoding this CDR3.

Use of 60 Vbeta and 13 Jbeta primers characterized the PCR. Assay: immunoSEQ multiplex PCR; the TCRdb copy retains only in-frame clones and omits some. Of over 95,000 clones in the sample, about 74% were seen once. This clonotype was sampled from a female donor in good health and CMV-seronegative. The material sequenced was PBMCs.

In DNA, the CDR3 is TGCAGCGTTGAAGGGGAGCCTTCCTATAATTCACCCCTCCACTTT. Protein product: CSVEGEPSYNSPLHF. The V gene is TRBV29-1, the J gene TRBJ1-6, with D hard to call. CDR3 length: 15 residues. The V and J ends lost 1 base and 1 base respectively, with 8 bases between them. From germline, CDR1 is SQVTM and CDR2 ANQGSEA.